The source of this T cell receptor beta chain is a study of control samples from healthy donors and cancer patients. Generated by immunoSEQ multiplex PCR, the TCRdb table keeps only in-frame clones and is missing some. This sample yields about 92,000 clones, of which more than 75% are seen a single time; approximately 9.8% belongs to the top ten. CDR1 and CDR2 from the germline V gene are MNHEY and SMNVEV (reference sequence). CDR3 length: 14 residues. V lost 1 base to trimming and J lost 8 bases, with 11 bases between them. Sequenced sample: blood. The V gene is TRBV27, the J gene TRBJ1-4, with D unclear. The source of this sequence is an older woman in good health. The CDR3 sequence: CASSLYAGREKLFF. CDR3 nucleotides: TGTGCCAGCAGTTTATACGCTGGTAGGGAAAAACTGTTTTTT. The full variable domain, in which reference TRBV27 and TRBJ1-4 provide the parts outside the CDR3, is EAQVTQNPRYLITVTGKKLTVTCSQNMNHEYMSWYRQDPGLGLRQIYYSMNVEVTDKGDVPEGYKVSRKEKRNFPLILESPSPNQTSLYFCASSLYAGREKLFFGSGTQLSVL.